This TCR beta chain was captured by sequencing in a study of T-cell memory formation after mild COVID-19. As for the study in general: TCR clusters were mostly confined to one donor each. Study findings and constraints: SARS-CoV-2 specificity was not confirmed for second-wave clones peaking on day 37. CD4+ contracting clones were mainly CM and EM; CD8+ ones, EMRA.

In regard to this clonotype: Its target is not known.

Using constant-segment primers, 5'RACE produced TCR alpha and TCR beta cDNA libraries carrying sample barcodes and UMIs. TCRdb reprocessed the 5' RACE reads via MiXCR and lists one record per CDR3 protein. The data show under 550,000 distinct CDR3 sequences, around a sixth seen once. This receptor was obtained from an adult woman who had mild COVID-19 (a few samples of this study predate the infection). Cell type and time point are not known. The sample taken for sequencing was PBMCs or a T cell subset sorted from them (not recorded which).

CDR3 protein: CASSPQGRGGSYEQYF. CDR3 in DNA: TGTGCCAGCAGCCCTCAAGGAAGGGGGGGAAGCTACGAGCAGTACTTC. The rearrangement uses TRBV7-2 and TRBJ2-7; TRBD2 might be the D (7 bases). This CDR3 has 16 residues. Germline lookup yields CDR1 SGHTA and CDR2 FQGNSA. The V and J ends lost 5 bases and 3 bases respectively, with 20 bases between them. Full variable domain (rest looked up from reference TRBV7-2 and TRBJ2-7): GAGVSQSPSNKVTEKGKDVELRCDPISGHTALYWYRQSLGQGLEFLIYFQGNSAPDKSGLPSDRFSAERTGGSVSTLTIQRTQQEDSAVYLCASSPQGRGGSYEQYFGPGTRLTVT.